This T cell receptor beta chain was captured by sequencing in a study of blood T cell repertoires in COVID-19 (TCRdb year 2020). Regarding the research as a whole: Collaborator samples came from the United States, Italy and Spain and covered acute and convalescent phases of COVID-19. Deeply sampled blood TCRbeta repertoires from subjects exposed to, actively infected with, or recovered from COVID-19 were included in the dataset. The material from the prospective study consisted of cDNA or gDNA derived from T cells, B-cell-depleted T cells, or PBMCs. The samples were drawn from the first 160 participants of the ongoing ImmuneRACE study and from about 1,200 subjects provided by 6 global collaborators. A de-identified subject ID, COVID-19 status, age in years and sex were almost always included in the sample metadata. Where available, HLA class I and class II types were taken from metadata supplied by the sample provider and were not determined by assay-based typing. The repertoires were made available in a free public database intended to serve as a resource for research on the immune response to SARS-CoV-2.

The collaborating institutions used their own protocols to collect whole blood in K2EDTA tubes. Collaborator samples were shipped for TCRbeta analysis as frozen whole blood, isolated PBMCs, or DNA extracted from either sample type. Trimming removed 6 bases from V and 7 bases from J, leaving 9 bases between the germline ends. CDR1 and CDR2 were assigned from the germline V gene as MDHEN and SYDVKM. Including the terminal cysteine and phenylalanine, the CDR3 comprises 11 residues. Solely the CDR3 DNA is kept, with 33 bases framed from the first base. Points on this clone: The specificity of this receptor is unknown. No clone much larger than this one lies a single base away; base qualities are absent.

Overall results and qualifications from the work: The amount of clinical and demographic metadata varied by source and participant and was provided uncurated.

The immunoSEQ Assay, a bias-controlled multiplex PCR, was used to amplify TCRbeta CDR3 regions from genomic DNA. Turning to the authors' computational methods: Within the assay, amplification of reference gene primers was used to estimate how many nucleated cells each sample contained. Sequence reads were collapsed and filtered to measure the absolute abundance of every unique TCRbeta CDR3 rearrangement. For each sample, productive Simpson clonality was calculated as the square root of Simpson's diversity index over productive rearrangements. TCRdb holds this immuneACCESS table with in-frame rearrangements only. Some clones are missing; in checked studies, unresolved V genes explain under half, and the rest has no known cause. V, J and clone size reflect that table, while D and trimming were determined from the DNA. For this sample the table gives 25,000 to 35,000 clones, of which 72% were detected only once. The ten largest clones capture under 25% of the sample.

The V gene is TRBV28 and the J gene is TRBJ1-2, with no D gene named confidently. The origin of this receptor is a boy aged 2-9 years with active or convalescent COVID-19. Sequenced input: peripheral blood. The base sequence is TGTGCCAGCAGAGTAGATGGTGGCTACACCTTC. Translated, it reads CASRVDGGYTF.